This entry features one T cell receptor beta chain sequence. Its antigen remains unknown. Since the CDR3 does not end with the conserved phenylalanine or tryptophan, this likely comes from a read error. The data derive from a study of cytomegalovirus exposure and HLA in healthy donors. PCR was performed using 60 Vbeta and 13 Jbeta primers. Produced via immunoSEQ multiplex PCR; TCRdb's table is partial and in-frame only. The sample lists 75,000 to 90,000 clones; approximately 80% were seen once. Study-wide results and caveats: The authors reported that TCR beta sequences could predict HLA-A and HLA-B alleles. These predictions were accurate for most subjects in the first cohort. The authors later found TCR association rates varying by HLA locus, with DRB1 most and HLA-C fewest. Analyses of presence and absence presupposed an approximately uniform sequencing depth across donors.

Germline CDR1 is SGHAT and CDR2 is FQNNGV. With 4 bases clipped from V and 4 bases from J, the junction kept 7 bases outside the gene matches. CDR3 length equals 14 residues. Sequencing was done on a sample of PBMCs. This chain links TRBV11-2 with TRBJ2-7; TRBD2 matches 7 bases. The clonotype was recovered from a woman in her thirties or forties in good health and CMV-seropositive. The CDR3 nucleotides are TGTGCCAGCAGCTACGCCGGGAGGCAATACGAGCAGTACCTC. Translation: CASSYAGRQYEQYL.